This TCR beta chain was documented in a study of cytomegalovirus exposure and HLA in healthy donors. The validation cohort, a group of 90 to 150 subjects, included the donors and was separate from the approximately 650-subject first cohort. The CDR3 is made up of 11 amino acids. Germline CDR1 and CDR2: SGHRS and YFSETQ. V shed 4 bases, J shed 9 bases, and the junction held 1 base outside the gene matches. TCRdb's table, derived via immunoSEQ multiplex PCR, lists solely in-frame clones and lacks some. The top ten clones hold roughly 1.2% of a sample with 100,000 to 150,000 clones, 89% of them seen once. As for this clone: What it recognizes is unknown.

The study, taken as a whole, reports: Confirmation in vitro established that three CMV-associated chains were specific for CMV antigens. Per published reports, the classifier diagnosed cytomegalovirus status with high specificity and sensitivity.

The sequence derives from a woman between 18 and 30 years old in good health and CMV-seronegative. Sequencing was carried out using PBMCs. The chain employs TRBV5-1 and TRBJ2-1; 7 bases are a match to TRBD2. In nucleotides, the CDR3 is TGCGCCAGCAGCGGGGAGGGTGAGCAGTTCTTC. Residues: CASSGEGEQFF.